This T cell receptor beta chain was profiled in a study of OX40 agonist ivuxolimab in advanced cancers. CDR1 and CDR2 from the germline V gene are LNHDA and SQIVND (reference sequence). The CDR3 runs to 15 residues. J gave up 4 bases and V 7 bases, and 7 bases lay outside the gene matches. The data were produced by immunoSEQ multiplex PCR, yet TCRdb's version contains in-frame clones alone and is incomplete. The sample has under 75,000 clones; 85% to 90% are singletons. This clone was observed a handful of times. The TCR originated in an adult with an advanced solid tumor such as melanoma, head and neck, liver or kidney cancer. The sequencing used CD4+ or CD8+ T cells sorted from blood, collected in a trial of the OX40 agonist ivuxolimab. The rearrangement joins TRBV19 to TRBJ2-2; 9 bases are shared with TRBD2. CDR3 in DNA: TGTGCCAGTAAAAATAGCGGGGGCGGCACCGGGGAGCTGTTTTTT. It codes for CASKNSGGGTGELFF.